This T cell receptor beta chain comes out of a study of blood T cell repertoires in COVID-19. Study as a whole: Acute-phase and convalescent COVID-19 samples originated in the United States, Italy and Spain. PBMCs, B-cell-depleted T cells, or T cells were the source of the cDNA or gDNA that made up the material.

Authors' analysis steps: Counts of nucleated cells, estimated from reference gene primer amplification, were obtained. Measured with immunoSEQ multiplex PCR; TCRdb has only the in-frame clones, and not every one. The DNA was the basis for D and trimming; V, J and clone size are from that table. The repertoire includes 120,000 or so clones, 79% of them detected once, and about 40% sits in the top ten. This CDR3 comprises 13 residues. V gave up 8 bases and J gave up 5 bases, with 15 bases separating them. Per germline, CDR1 LNHDA and CDR2 SQIVND (reference sequence). This chain uses TRBV19 with TRBJ1-1, with a weak D call TRBD1 (5 bases). The clonotype originates from a middle-aged man with active or convalescent COVID-19. Specimen: peripheral blood. The CDR3 is CASGRGYGTEAFF. The CDR3 coding sequence is TGTGCCAGTGGACGGGGGTATGGGACTGAAGCTTTCTTT.